These 23 T cell receptor beta chains were all obtained from the same sample, sequenced in a study of blood T cell repertoires in COVID-19 (dated by TCRdb to the early 2020s). Libraries came from the immunoSEQ multiplex PCR assay. TCRdb's version of the immuneACCESS table is confined to in-frame rearrangements and falls short of the full clone set. An unresolved V gene accounts for under half of the shortfall where checked; the remainder is of unknown origin. This sample has under 250,000 clones in its table, and around 90% of those were observed once. Together, the top ten hold roughly 3% of the sample. The sample consisted of peripheral blood. Receptors originate from a man between 25 and 39 years old with COVID-19, enrolled during active disease.

The J gene is TRBJ1-1, the V gene TRBV6-5; 8 bases are shared with TRBD1. Germline-derived CDR1 and CDR2 are MNHEY and SVGAGI. The CDR3 has 15 residues. Trimming took 6 bases from V and 5 from J; bases not matched to a gene: 11. The CDR3 sequence is CASRRSGTGLTEAFF. The CDR3 DNA reads as TGTGCCAGCAGACGCAGCGGGACAGGTCTTACTGAAGCTTTCTTT.

The chain recombines TRBV3-1 (or the pseudogene TRBV3-2) with TRBJ1-6; 7 nucleotides align to TRBD1. The CDR3 covers 17 residues. CDR1 is LGHDT, CDR2 YNNKEL, per germline (reference sequence). V lost 5 bases and J lost 3; bases outside the gene matches: 10. The CDR3 region is CASSYRDSYHYNSPLHF. In DNA form, the CDR3 reads TGTGCCAGCAGCTATAGGGACAGTTACCACTATAATTCACCCCTCCACTTT.

The chain carries TRBV5-6 and TRBJ2-1; 14 nucleotides align to TRBD2. Per germline, CDR1 SGHDT and CDR2 YYEEEE. The CDR3 is made up of 17 amino acids. V shed 6 bases and J 6 bases; nucleotides not matched to a gene: 11. For the CDR3, the DNA is TGTGCCAGCAAATTCCGGACTAGCGGGAGGCGAGGCAATGAGCAGTTCTTC. Residues: CASKFRTSGRRGNEQFF.

The chain employs TRBV30 and TRBJ1-5, with 7 bases fitting TRBD1. CDR1 is GTSNPN and CDR2 is SVGIG in the germline V gene (reference sequence). V dropped 2 bases and J dropped 6; count of bases not matched to a gene: 1. The CDR3 spans 12 residues. The CDR3: CAWSRDSQPQHF. CDR3 DNA sequence: TGTGCCTGGAGTAGGGACAGTCAGCCCCAGCATTTT.

The chain combines TRBV27 with TRBJ2-7, with TRBD2 as a possible D gene (5 bases). Trimming cost V 4 bases and J 3 bases, with 10 bases left between them. CDR3 length equals 13 residues. The germline V gene has CDR1 MNHEY and CDR2 SMNVEV (reference sequence). The CDR3 here is CASSYAGNYEQYF. CDR3 DNA sequence: TGTGCCAGCAGTTATGCGGGCAACTACGAGCAGTACTTC.

The chain recombines TRBV10-3 with TRBJ2-2; weak D call: TRBD1 (5 bases). The CDR3 is made up of 13 amino acids. Between the trimmed V and J ends, which lost 10 bases and 4 bases, there was a span of 13 bases. The germline CDR1 and CDR2 sequences are ENHRY and SYGVKD. The CDR3 sequence is CANRQTGTGELFF. CDR3 in DNA: TGTGCCAACCGACAGACTGGCACCGGGGAGCTGTTTTTT.

The chain employs TRBV12-5 and TRBJ1-2, with D uncertain. Germline CDR1 reads LGHNT; CDR2 reads FRNRAP. The CDR3 runs 13 residues. V lost 0 bases and J 8 bases, leaving 10 bases between the germline ends. The CDR3 protein is CASGLVGRRGYTF. As DNA, the CDR3 is TGTGCTAGTGGTTTGGTAGGCAGGCGCGGCTACACCTTC.

This chain's CDR3 is CSVAGGSNTEAFF. The CDR3 DNA is TGCAGCGTTGCGGGCGGGTCGAACACTGAAGCTTTCTTT. V and J are TRBV29-1 and TRBJ1-1; D is unresolved. The CDR3 loop spans 13 amino acids. Germline loops: CDR1 SQVTM, CDR2 ANQGSEA. V was pared by 4 bases and J by 1 base, with 10 bases between.

This rearrangement joins TRBV2 to TRBJ2-6, with D tentatively TRBD1 (5 bases). The V end was cut by 3 bases, the J end by 4 bases, with 10 bases between. The CDR3 loop spans 15 amino acids. The germline V gene has CDR1 SNHLY and CDR2 FYNNEI. The CDR3 loop is CASSDQGPGANVLTF. CDR3 coding DNA: TGTGCCAGCAGTGACCAGGGTCCAGGGGCCAACGTCCTGACTTTC.

This rearrangement joins TRBV7-2 to TRBJ1-2; D not certain. The CDR3 has 15 residues. V lost 4 bases, J lost 8 bases, and 20 bases lay in between. The V gene's germline CDR1 is SGHTA and CDR2 FQGNSA. DNA of the CDR3: TGTGCCAGCAGCTACTGGAAGGCTACCTCGGGGGGCTACACCTTC. Residues: CASSYWKATSGGYTF.

Written as DNA, the CDR3 is TGCGCCAGCAGTTTTGAGGGACAGGGTATAGGCTACACCTTC. The encoded protein is CASSFEGQGIGYTF. This sequence joins TRBV4-1 and TRBJ1-2, with 9 positions matching TRBD1. CDR1 and CDR2 (germline): MGHRA, YSYEKL. This CDR3 region has 14 residues. V lost 6 bases and J lost 8; bases outside the gene matches: 10.

The V call is TRBV4-2, the J call TRBJ2-2; TRBD2 agrees at 8 bases. Germline values: CDR1 LGHNA, CDR2 YNFKEQ. With 4 bases clipped from V and 8 bases from J, the junction kept 15 bases outside the gene matches. This CDR3 is 17 amino acids long. CDR3: CASSPTVAGGRTGELFF. CDR3 sequence (DNA): TGTGCCAGCAGCCCCACGGTGGCGGGGGGACGAACTGGGGAGCTGTTTTTT.

This chain links TRBV5-1 with TRBJ2-1, with 8 positions matching TRBD2. Per germline, CDR1 SGHRS and CDR2 YFSETQ. The V gene end was trimmed by 5 bases and the J gene end by 6 bases; junction bases not matched to a gene: 4. CDR3 size: 13 residues. The CDR3 DNA is TGCGCCAGCAGTCCGGGAGGGGTCAATGAGCAGTTCTTC. The encoded protein is CASSPGGVNEQFF.

V gene TRBV5-1 combines with J gene TRBJ1-5, with 11 positions matching TRBD1. J was trimmed by 5 bases and V by 4 bases; bases with no gene match: 8. Germline lookup yields CDR1 SGHRS and CDR2 YFSETQ. This CDR3 is built from 16 residues. This CDR3 is CASSVGGQGADQPQHF. For the CDR3, the DNA is TGCGCCAGCAGCGTGGGTGGACAGGGGGCCGATCAGCCCCAGCATTTT.

The rearrangement links TRBV4-1 to TRBJ2-7; 7 bases match TRBD2. CDR3 length: 16 residues. Germline-derived CDR1 and CDR2 are MGHRA and YSYEKL. The junction had 10 bases not matched to a gene; V was cut back by 1 base and J by 4 bases. CDR3 amino acids: CASSQVGRARFYEQYF. CDR3 nucleotides: TGCGCCAGCAGCCAAGTAGGGAGGGCCAGATTTTACGAGCAGTACTTC.

In this sample, this clone turned up once. The CDR3 bases are TGTGCCAGCAGTGACCAAGGCGGCACTGAAGCTTTCTTT. It specifies CASSDQGGTEAFF. The rearrangement joins TRBV6-2 or TRBV6-3 to TRBJ1-1, with unresolved D. CDR3 size: 13 residues. Germline V gives CDR1 MNHEY, CDR2 SVGEGT. V dropped 5 bases and J dropped 4 bases, with 11 bases sitting between them.

The rearrangement uses TRBV10-2 and TRBJ1-3; no definite D call. Deletions cut 4 bases from V and 0 bases from J, with 13 bases between. The CDR3 totals 16 residues. In germline, CDR1 is WSHSY, CDR2 SAAADI. In DNA, the CDR3 is TGCGCCAGCAGTGTTCTACCTACGAGCTCTGGAAACACCATATATTTT. The encoded protein is CASSVLPTSSGNTIYF.

The V call is TRBV18, the J call TRBJ2-1; TRBD2 might be the D (6 bases). The germline V gene has CDR1 KGHSH and CDR2 LQKENI. CDR3 length: 19 residues. The germline V and J ends were trimmed by 1 base and 0 bases, with 19 bases remaining between them. CDR3 in amino acids: CASSPRDSLALSSYNEQFF. CDR3 nucleotides: TGTGCCAGCTCACCACGGGACTCCCTGGCCCTGAGCTCCTACAATGAGCAGTTCTTC.

This chain uses TRBV9 with TRBJ1-6; 7 nucleotides line up with TRBD1. The CDR3 spans 14 residues. Germline values: CDR1 SGDLS, CDR2 YYNGEE. The J segment lost 5 bases and the V segment lost 5 bases, leaving 4 bases of the junction unmatched. The CDR3 loop reads CASRQGIDNSPLHF. CDR3 bases: TGTGCCAGCAGACAGGGGATAGATAATTCACCCCTCCACTTT.

This CDR3 reads CASSPGVRVNYGYTF. The DNA of the CDR3 is TGTGCCAGCAGCCCAGGAGTGAGGGTTAACTATGGCTACACCTTC. The gene calls are TRBV4-2 and TRBJ1-2; D call uncertain. CDR1 and CDR2 (germline): LGHNA, YNFKEQ. Trimming removed 4 bases at V and 1 base at J, with 13 bases between. The CDR3 sequence is 15 residues long.

The rearrangement joins TRBV30 to TRBJ2-2, with a possible D match to TRBD1 (5 bases). The CDR3 has 15 residues. Per the germline V gene, CDR1 is GTSNPN and CDR2 is SVGIG (reference sequence). Trimming removed 5 bases from V and 2 bases from J, with 15 bases in between. CDR3: CAWYGQLTNTGELFF. In nucleotides, the CDR3 is TGTGCCTGGTATGGACAACTGACTAACACCGGGGAGCTGTTTTTT.

This chain uses TRBV7-3 with TRBJ2-7, with 14 bases aligning to TRBD2. The CDR3 totals 17 residues. CDR1 SGHTA and CDR2 FQGTGA come from the germline V gene. V trimming: 0 bases; J trimming: 4 bases; junction bases outside the gene matches: 5. The chain's CDR3 is CASSLTGTSGSVYEQYF. CDR3 coding DNA: TGTGCCAGCAGCTTAACTGGGACTAGCGGGAGTGTGTACGAGCAGTACTTC.

The chain couples TRBV6-5 to TRBJ2-7, with D unclear. CDR3 length: 14 amino acids. CDR1 and CDR2 from the germline V gene are MNHEY and SVGAGI. V shed 1 base and J shed 4 bases, with 11 bases lying between them. The CDR3 DNA reads TGTGCCAGCAGTTACTACGGGTCCCATTACGAGCAGTACTTC. Amino acid sequence: CASSYYGSHYEQYF.